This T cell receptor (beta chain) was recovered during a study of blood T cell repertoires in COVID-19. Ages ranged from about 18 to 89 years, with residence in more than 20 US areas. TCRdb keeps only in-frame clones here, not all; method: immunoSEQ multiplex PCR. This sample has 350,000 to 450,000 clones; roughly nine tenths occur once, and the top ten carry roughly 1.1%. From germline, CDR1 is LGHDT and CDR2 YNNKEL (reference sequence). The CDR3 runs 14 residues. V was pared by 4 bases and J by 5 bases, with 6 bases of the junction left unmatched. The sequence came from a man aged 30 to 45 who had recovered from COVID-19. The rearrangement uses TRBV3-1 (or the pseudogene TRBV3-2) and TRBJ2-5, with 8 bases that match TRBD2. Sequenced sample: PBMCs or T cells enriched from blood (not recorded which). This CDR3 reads CASSPSQRGETQYF. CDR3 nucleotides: TGTGCCAGCAGCCCTTCCCAGCGGGGGGAGACCCAGTACTTC.